This is a list of T cell receptor beta chains from one sample in a study of T-cell memory formation after mild COVID-19. TCRdb used MiXCR to reprocess the 5' RACE reads, holding one entry per CDR3 protein. The profile shows hundreds of thousands of distinct CDR3 sequences, roughly 17% of them singletons. Material: PBMCs or a T cell subset sorted from them (not recorded which). Source of these receptors: a man between 18 and 35 years old who had mild COVID-19 (a few samples of this study predate the infection). Cell type and time point are not known. The conserved cysteine and the conserved F or W are not part of the CDR3 here.

>TRBV7-2|TRBJ2-4
ASSRAPSGDIQY
>TRBV6-5|TRBJ2-1
ASSYRGDRVILDEQF
>TRBV10-3|TRBJ2-7
AIRGDSPYEQY
>TRBV20-1|TRBJ1-6
SASSYNSPLH
>TRBV20-1|TRBJ1-2
SARTVEYGYT
>TRBV7-9|TRBJ2-5
ASSLRRGGKETQY
>TRBV7-2|TRBJ1-1
ASSPQQGGETEAF
>TRBV5-1|TRBJ2-7
ASPSGRRNYEQY
>TRBV12-3/TRBV12-4|TRBJ2-1
ASRQGRFRYNEQF
>TRBV6-2/TRBV6-3|TRBJ2-5
ASSGLGGETQY
>TRBV20-1|TRBJ2-3
SALAGGPITDTQY
>TRBV7-3|TRBJ1-1
ASSPTRDGNTEAF
>TRBV7-6|TRBJ1-1
ASSPWTGENTEAF
>TRBV24-1|TRBJ1-2
ATSDSKGLRHYGYT
>TRBV6-5|TRBJ1-6
ASRDRYSPLH
>TRBV5-1|TRBJ2-3
ASSLVLTPSTDTQY
>TRBV7-3|TRBJ1-1
ASSPTDINTEAF
>TRBV4-3|TRBJ2-3
ASSHPSRGGDTQY
>TRBV7-8|TRBJ2-5
ASSRGGSFQETQY
>TRBV20-1|TRBJ1-4
SVVSSATNEKLF
>TRBV2|TRBJ1-5
ASVRRPYSNQPQH
>TRBV10-3|TRBJ1-1
AIREGLQNTEAF
>TRBV7-9|TRBJ2-7
ATSRDGSSYEQY
>TRBV28|TRBJ2-1
ASTNSGASGGREQF
>TRBV20-1|TRBJ1-2
SGAQGAGYGYT
>TRBV20-1|TRBJ2-7
SARGGGGTYEQY
>TRBV21-1|TRBJ1-6
ASSSPRPRAKYSSPLH
>TRBV15|TRBJ2-5
ATSTTGGETQY
>TRBV6-1|TRBJ1-6
ASSTLGDSPLH
>TRBV20-1|TRBJ1-1
SAQVPGHRNTEAF
>TRBV4-3|TRBJ1-1
ASSHRIPGTEAF
>TRBV5-1|TRBJ1-1
ASSSNDPVAF
>TRBV5-5|TRBJ2-1
ASSFSDGHEQF
>TRBV7-2|TRBJ2-1
ASSLYGGQGALDEQF
>TRBV10-3|TRBJ2-1
AISAGGRSYNEQF
>TRBV6-1|TRBJ1-1
ASSVQGANTEAF
>TRBV7-9|TRBJ1-5
ASSFGQGGPYSNQPQH
>TRBV7-2|TRBJ2-5
ASSLASGGGRETQY
>TRBV7-2|TRBJ2-7
ASSSRRTGGLYEQY
>TRBV5-1|TRBJ2-1
ASSLRQGLAESSYNEQF
>TRBV27|TRBJ2-2
ASRRKLAGGITGELF
>TRBV6-5|TRBJ2-7
ASSYLGQGLVYEQY
>TRBV7-2|TRBJ1-1
ASSLEPRVDTEAF
>TRBV5-4|TRBJ2-5
ASADRGETQY
>TRBV4-2|TRBJ1-2
ASSQAERGGQEIYGYT
>TRBV5-1|TRBJ2-2
ASLGPGNTGELF
>TRBV7-9|TRBJ2-1
ASSQTGVSYNEQF
>TRBV6-5|TRBJ2-2
ASSGQGATGELF
>TRBV4-3|TRBJ1-6
ASSHNRGSDNSPLH
>TRBV7-8|TRBJ2-3
ASRGRSTDTQY
>TRBV5-6|TRBJ1-1
ASSRLGPEAF
>TRBV4-1|TRBJ2-1
ASSHRSSYNEQF
>TRBV5-1|TRBJ2-5
ASTGLGGPGETQY